This T cell receptor (beta chain) was recovered during a study of vaccination and CD4 T cells after COVID-19. Germline V gene data show CDR1 as GTSNPN and CDR2 as SVGIG (reference sequence). V gave up 5 bases and J gave up 0 bases, with 5 bases separating them. This CDR3 comprises 12 residues. In regard to this clonotype: What it binds is not known.

The Oncomine TCR Beta short-read assay generated sequence data from the DNA of cultured CD4+ T cells. It was cultured CD4+ T cells from which genomic DNA was extracted. TCRdb itself ran the PCR reads through MiXCR, one entry per CDR3 protein. The top ten hold 13% to 15% of the sample, which has about 19,000 distinct CDR3 sequences, around 42% seen once. Treatment reported: approximately nine-day PBMC culture with coronavirus spike peptide pools or control peptides (ViraFEST assay). This clonotype was obtained from a human donor with COVID-19. The source material was cultured CD4+ T cells from blood. The chain joins TRBV30 to TRBJ2-4, with unresolved D. The DNA of the CDR3 is TGTGCCTGGGCCCTAGCCAAAAACATTCAGTACTTC. It codes for CAWALAKNIQYF.